The source of this T cell receptor beta chain is a study of T cells in Graves' hyperthyroidism and ophthalmopathy (dated by TCRdb to about 2019). Some background on the complete study: Peripheral blood was collected at initial diagnosis, before any treatment. The paper reports TCR Vbeta CDR3 sequencing of some 140 peripheral blood samples: approximately 41 ophthalmopathy, fewer than 80 hyperthyroidism and around 17 progressor patients. After blood sampling, hyperthyroidism patients were treated with methimazole at a starting dose of 30 mg daily, and ophthalmopathy patients were treated with high-dose intravenous methylprednisolone. The roughly 94 discovery patients were randomly divided into training and test sets at a 7:3 ratio. Thyroid tissue and blood T-cell repertoires from six Graves' hyperthyroidism patients were also compared in the study. A discovery cohort of about a hundred patients, approximately 44 with Graves' ophthalmopathy and 57 with stable Graves' hyperthyroidism, was used to find distinguishing TCR V-J signatures. An independent validation cohort of around 19 hyperthyroidism patients and about 15 patients who later progressed to ophthalmopathy tested prospective prediction of ophthalmopathy.

Findings and caveats that apply to the study as a whole: During validation, the model predicted progression to ophthalmopathy a median of about 6.5 months ahead of onset, with around 71% sensitivity and 72% to 80% specificity. No statistical method was used to set the sample size in advance, and investigators knew the group allocation. A model built on a 13 V-J signature distinguished ophthalmopathy from stable hyperthyroidism, reaching roughly 88% sensitivity and 81.08% specificity in cross-validation and 80%/75% in testing. Most expanded thyroid clonotypes (frequency above 0.001) were also found in blood, which suggests that blood repertoires may mirror thyroid immune responses.

Graves' hyperthyroidism was defined as stable when no progression to ophthalmopathy occurred over 18 months of follow-up. Hyperthyroidism patients were newly diagnosed, with disease duration under 2 months, and aged 18 to 65 years. Exclusion was applied to patients with uncontrolled infections, other autoimmune diseases, pregnancy or lactation. Clinical symptoms, serum thyroxine and TRAb, thyroid ultrasound, and orbital computed tomography formed the basis for the diagnoses. Ficoll-Paque density gradient centrifugation was used to isolate PBMCs from around 9.1 ml of fresh peripheral blood. Trizol reagent was used to extract total RNA, and RNA quality was then checked on an Agilent 2100 Bioanalyzer. The TCR beta CDR3 regions were amplified from the RNA transcripts. For the first round of RT-PCR on the TCR CDR3, the HTBI primer set was used together with the Qiagen OneStep RT-PCR kit. Libraries were constructed in a second round of multiplex PCR, after which size selection and purification were performed. Paired-end sequencing of the libraries was performed with 100 bp reads on an Illumina HiSeq2000. Concerning the study's data processing: SOAPnuke was used to process the raw data, with reads discarded if the reads contained adapters or uncalled bases, had a mean Phred below 15, or lacked an exact constant-primer or identifier match. COPE v1.2.5 was used to merge the high-quality paired reads, and each unique nucleotide sequence was defined as a clonotype. MiTCR v1.1 was used to align the clonotypes against IMGT TRBV, TRBD and TRBJ reference segments. The analysis included only V-J combinations with a frequency above 0.0001, which together covered more than 99% of the repertoires. A TCS score was defined as the ratio between F50 (clonal expansion) and ExV (chaos), using BLOSUM62-based TCRdist between CDR3 peptides within each V-J. Welch's t-statistics and random forest reduced several hundred V-J features to 10 to 15, which were used in a naive Bayes classifier (R e1071). TCRdb itself trimmed the public reads at Q25 with fastp, ran MiXCR and retained productive beta chains. Identical CDR3 proteins give one entry, which carries the most common genes and DNA. The V and J calls follow TCRdb's processing rather than the paper's. This sample has 450,000 to 600,000 distinct CDR3 sequences in its table, and about 14% of those were observed once. About 14% of the sample is taken by the ten largest.

This clonotype was seen ten or more times. The antigen this receptor binds is unknown. Base qualities are not provided; no much larger clone lies one nucleotide away. CDR3 length: 14 amino acids, cysteine to phenylalanine. Only the CDR3 portion is preserved as DNA: 42 bases, with reading frame beginning at the first base. Taken from the germline V gene, the CDR1 and CDR2 loops are MDHEN and SYDVKM. V lost 5 bases and J lost 4 bases; the stretch between them is 12 bases long. Sequenced sample: blood. This receptor was identified in a woman between 40 and 50 years old with Graves' hyperthyroidism. The receptor chain draws on TRBV28 and TRBJ2-1; no D gene can be assigned with confidence. The encoded CDR3 is CASSTPVRYNEQFF. The DNA sequence is given as TGTGCCAGCAGTACTCCCGTAAGATACAATGAGCAGTTCTTC.